These T cell receptor beta chains were read from a single sample in a study of regulatory T cells in long-lasting Graves disease. A single record per CDR3 protein comes from TCRdb applying MiXCR to the multiplex PCR reads. The table shows some 220,000 distinct CDR3 sequences, with roughly 18% occurring only once. These same records also appear under a second study, on T cells in Graves' hyperthyroidism and ophthalmopathy.

Sequenced material: peripheral blood mononuclear cells (PBMCs), taken at new diagnosis, from a patient treated with antithyroid drugs. These receptors were taken from a young woman with Graves disease. The CDR3 runs from the conserved cysteine through the conserved F or W. A D gene is named only where the DNA matches it firmly. Rows give clone size only sometimes, using once, few, many, or a class for an expanded clone.

>12|many|-|TRBJ2-1|TRBV28
CASSFSGNEQFF
TGTGCCAGCAGTTTTTCTGGGAATGAGCAGTTCTTC
>15|many|-|TRBJ2-6|TRBV19
CASRSGSTGANVLTF
TGTGCCAGCCGATCTGGATCAACCGGGGCCAACGTCCTGACTTTC
>15|many|-|TRBJ1-1|TRBV18
CASSPLDRPNSEAFF
TGTGCCAGCTCACCTCTCGACAGGCCTAATTCTGAAGCTTTCTTT
>14|-|TRBD1|TRBJ1-1|TRBV6-2/TRBV6-3
CANLPDRGNTEAFF
TGTGCCAACCTACCGGACAGGGGGAACACTGAAGCTTTCTTT
>13|many|-|TRBJ1-1|TRBV6-1
CASQGGVNTEAFF
TGTGCCAGCCAGGGCGGAGTGAACACTGAAGCTTTCTTT
>14|many|-|TRBJ1-3|TRBV2
CASSESPRGNTIYF
TGTGCCAGCAGTGAATCCCCCCGGGGAAACACCATATATTTT
>14|many|TRBD1|TRBJ1-1|TRBV2
CASSWGQGFTEAFF
TGTGCCAGCAGTTGGGGACAGGGTTTCACTGAAGCTTTCTTT
>14|many|-|TRBJ1-2|TRBV11-3
CASSRDTTNYGYTF
TGTGCCAGCAGCCGGGACACCACTAACTATGGCTACACCTTC
>13|many|-|TRBJ1-2|TRBV19
CASSLGTNYGYTF
TGTGCCAGTAGCCTCGGGACCAACTATGGCTACACCTTC
>21|few|TRBD2|TRBJ2-1|TRBV29-1
CSVEDPLGTSGGTLSYNEQFF
TGCAGCGTTGAAGATCCCCTCGGGACTAGCGGGGGGACTCTCTCCTACAATGAGCAGTTCTTC
>13|many|-|TRBJ1-1|TRBV18
CASSPPVHTEAFF
TGTGCCAGCTCACCACCCGTGCACACTGAAGCTTTCTTT
>14|-|-|TRBJ1-6|TRBV9
CASSVAAGEAPLHF
TGTGCCAGCAGCGTAGCGGCAGGGGAGGCACCCCTCCACTTT
>17|many|TRBD2|TRBJ2-1|TRBV12-3/TRBV12-4
CASTLTSGGASYNEQFF
TGTGCCAGCACCCTGACTAGCGGGGGGGCTTCCTACAATGAGCAGTTCTTC
>12|many|-|TRBJ1-5|TRBV28
CASSLNGQPQHF
TGTGCCAGCAGTTTGAACGGCCAGCCCCAGCATTTT
>14|many|TRBD1|TRBJ1-5|TRBV19
CASSLRGYNQPQHF
TGTGCCAGTAGTCTCAGGGGGTACAATCAGCCCCAGCATTTT
>14|many|-|TRBJ1-2|TRBV6-1
CASSNQGAVVGYTF
TGTGCCAGCAGCAATCAGGGAGCGGTTGTTGGCTACACCTTC
>13|-|-|TRBJ1-4|TRBV9
CASGGGAAEKLFF
TGTGCCAGCGGCGGAGGTGCAGCCGAAAAACTGTTTTTT